The 14 T cell receptor beta chains listed next were all sequenced from one sample in a study of blood T cell repertoires in COVID-19 (dated by TCRdb to 2018 to 2021). The library was generated by the immunoSEQ multiplex PCR assay. This is the immuneACCESS table as TCRdb keeps it, with only in-frame sequences that have V and J called. A part of the clones is gone; compared with another copy, unresolved V genes explain less than half, and the rest is unexplained. Across this sample there are roughly 190,000 clones, with roughly 94% seen only once. Roughly 0.76% of the sample belongs to the ten largest clones. The specimen sequenced was peripheral blood. These receptors came from a man aged 25-40 years with COVID-19, enrolled during active disease.

The rearrangement links TRBV4-2 to TRBJ1-5; D might be TRBD1 (5 bases). Germline values: CDR1 LGHNA, CDR2 YNFKEQ. Trimming left V 0 bases short and J 4 bases short, with 10 bases between. The CDR3 is 15 residues long. CDR3 sequence reads: CASSQEVWTNQPQHF. CDR3 DNA sequence: TGTGCCAGCAGCCAAGAAGTCTGGACAAATCAGCCCCAGCATTTT.

CDR3 protein: CASSMASSGNTIYF. CDR3 in DNA: TGTGCCAGTAGTATGGCCAGCTCTGGAAACACCATATATTTT. This chain links TRBV19 with TRBJ1-3; unclear D gene. CDR3 length: 14 amino acids. V was shortened by 3 bases and J by 0 bases, with 6 bases between the two germline ends. The germline CDR1 and CDR2 sequences are LNHDA and SQIVND (reference sequence).

This chain connects TRBV5-1 to TRBJ2-7, with D maybe TRBD1 (6 bases). Germline V lookup: CDR1 SGHRS, CDR2 YFSETQ. V gave up 0 bases and J gave up 2 bases, with 12 bases separating them. This CDR3 comprises 15 residues. The chain's CDR3 is CASSLDGQFPYEQYF. The CDR3, as DNA: TGCGCCAGCAGCTTGGATGGACAGTTCCCCTACGAGCAGTACTTC.

The chain uses TRBV5-1 and TRBJ1-1; D gene ambiguous. Germline loops: CDR1 SGHRS, CDR2 YFSETQ. V lost 4 bases and J 0 bases, leaving 13 bases between the germline ends. The CDR3 loop spans 15 amino acids. The DNA of the CDR3 is TGCGCCAGCAGCCCCGCGGCGGCGGTGAACACTGAAGCTTTCTTT. Protein: CASSPAAAVNTEAFF.

The chain combines TRBV6-1 with TRBJ1-6; a weak D match, TRBD1 (5 bases). Between the trimmed V and J ends, which lost 2 bases and 8 bases, there was a span of 7 bases. The CDR3 sequence is 13 residues long. Per the germline V gene, CDR1 is MNHNS and CDR2 is SASEGT. CDR3 sequence (DNA): TGTGCCAGCAGTGAACAGGGTGATTCACCCCTCCACTTT. Its translation: CASSEQGDSPLHF.

The rearrangement links TRBV4-1 to TRBJ2-7; D is possibly TRBD1 (5 bases). The CDR3 extends over 13 amino acids. Trimming left V 0 bases short and J 6 bases short, with 9 bases between. The germline gives CDR1 MGHRA, CDR2 YSYEKL. This chain's CDR3 is CASSQDAGREQYF. CDR3 nucleotides: TGCGCCAGCAGCCAAGATGCAGGGCGCGAGCAGTACTTC.

V and J are TRBV12-3 or TRBV12-4 and TRBJ2-7, with a weak D call TRBD2 (5 bases). CDR3 length: 12 residues. V dropped 5 bases and J dropped 3 bases, with 8 bases sitting between them. CDR3 bases: TGTGCCAGCAGTGCCGGGAACTACGAGCAGTACTTC. This translates into CASSAGNYEQYF.

The chain carries TRBV6-5 and TRBJ2-3; D is perhaps TRBD1 (6 bases). The germline CDR1 and CDR2 sequences are MNHEY and SVGAGI. This CDR3 is built from 15 residues. V dropped 6 bases and J dropped 3 bases, with 16 bases sitting between them. CDR3 nucleotide sequence: TGTGCCAGCAGCCGACGGACAGTTGGGACAGATACGCAGTATTTT. Protein sequence: CASSRRTVGTDTQYF.

The V gene is TRBV7-2, the J gene TRBJ2-2, with TRBD2 as a possible D gene (6 bases). CDR3 length: 16 amino acids. Trimming took off 8 bases at V and 9 bases at J, with 25 bases between the two ends. Germline V gives CDR1 SGHTA, CDR2 FQGNSA. CDR3 amino acids: CASGTGTGSPTRELFF. The CDR3 DNA is TGTGCCAGCGGAACCGGGACTGGATCCCCGACCCGGGAGCTGTTTTTT.

The rearrangement joins TRBV12-3 or TRBV12-4 to TRBJ1-1; D is uncertain. With 2 bases removed from V and 4 bases from J, the gap between germline ends came to 8 bases. The CDR3 runs 13 residues. The CDR3 bases are TGTGCCAGCAGTTTAAGCCGTTCCACTGAAGCTTTCTTT. Translating it yields CASSLSRSTEAFF.

V and J are TRBV5-1 and TRBJ2-1; 8 bases line up with TRBD2. The CDR3 totals 16 residues. CDR1 SGHRS and CDR2 YFSETQ come from the germline V gene. J gave up 8 bases and V 0 bases, and 10 bases lay outside the gene matches. CDR3 sequence (DNA): TGCGCCAGCAGCTTGGCGAGCGGGGGTTTCACCGATGAGCAGTTCTTC. As protein: CASSLASGGFTDEQFF.

The chain links TRBV7-9 to TRBJ1-4, with a weak D call TRBD1 (5 bases). V shed 1 base and J shed 6 bases, with 18 bases lying between them. The CDR3 loop spans 17 amino acids. The germline V gene encodes CDR1 SEHNR and CDR2 FQNEAQ (reference sequence). The CDR3: CASSLDPATVADEKLFF. DNA of the CDR3: TGTGCCAGCAGCTTAGACCCAGCGACAGTGGCCGATGAAAAACTGTTTTTT.

This clone was seen more than once but under ten times. The chain combines TRBV7-6 with TRBJ1-4; TRBD1 is a possible D gene (5 bases). The CDR3 sequence is 17 residues long. The germline gives CDR1 SGHVS, CDR2 FNYEAQ. V was trimmed by 2 bases and J by 4 bases, leaving 17 bases between them. CDR3 sequence reads: CASSLKQPTTVNEKLFF. The CDR3 nucleotides are TGTGCCAGCAGCTTAAAACAACCAACGACAGTTAATGAAAAACTGTTTTTT. Full variable domain (outside the CDR3, taken from reference TRBV7-6 and TRBJ1-4): GAGVSQSPRYKVTKRGQDVALRCDPISGHVSLYWYRQALGQGPEFLTYFNYEAQQDKSGLPNDRFSAERPEGSISTLTIQRTEQRDSAMYRCASSLKQPTTVNEKLFFGSGTQLSVL.

CDR3 amino acids: CASRLKPSGTHSYEQYF. The CDR3 bases are TGTGCAAGTCGCTTAAAGCCGAGCGGGACTCACTCCTACGAGCAGTACTTC. This sequence joins TRBV12-2 and TRBJ2-7; TRBD2, the table's D call, was not compared with the DNA. TRBV12-2 is termed a pseudogene. The CDR3 is 17 amino acids.